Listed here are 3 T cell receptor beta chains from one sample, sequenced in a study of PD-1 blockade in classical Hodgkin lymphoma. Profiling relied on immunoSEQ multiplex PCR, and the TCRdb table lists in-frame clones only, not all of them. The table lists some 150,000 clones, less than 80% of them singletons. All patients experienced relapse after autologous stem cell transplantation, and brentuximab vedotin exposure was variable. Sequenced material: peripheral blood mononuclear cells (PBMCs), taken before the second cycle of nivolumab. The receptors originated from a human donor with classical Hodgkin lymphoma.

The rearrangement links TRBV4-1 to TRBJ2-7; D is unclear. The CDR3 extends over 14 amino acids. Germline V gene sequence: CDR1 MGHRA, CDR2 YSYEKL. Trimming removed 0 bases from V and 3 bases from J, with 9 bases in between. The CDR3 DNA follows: TGCGCCAGCAGCCAAGAACGAGGAGACTACGAGCAGTACTTC. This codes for CASSQERGDYEQYF.

This chain's CDR3 is CASSTRQIWQAFF. In DNA, the CDR3 is TGTGCCAGTAGTACCCGACAGATTTGGCAAGCTTTCTTT. This sequence joins TRBV19 and TRBJ1-1; weak D call: TRBD1 (5 bases). Trimming removed 4 bases from V and 9 bases from J, with 15 bases in between. This CDR3 is 13 amino acids long. Germline V gives CDR1 LNHDA, CDR2 SQIVND (reference sequence).

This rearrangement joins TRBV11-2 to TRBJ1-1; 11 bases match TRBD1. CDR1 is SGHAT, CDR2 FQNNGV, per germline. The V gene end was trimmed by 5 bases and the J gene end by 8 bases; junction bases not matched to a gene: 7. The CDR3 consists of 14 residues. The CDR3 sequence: CASSGRDRGIEAFF. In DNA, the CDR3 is TGTGCCAGCAGCGGAAGGGACAGGGGGATCGAAGCTTTCTTT.